A selection of T cell receptor beta chains follows, all from one sample in a study of cytomegalovirus exposure and HLA in healthy donors. Profiled with immunoSEQ multiplex PCR; TCRdb holds only in-frame clones, not every one. The table lists 120,000 or so clones, around 66% of them singletons. Material: PBMCs. Receptors were obtained from a man aged 18 to 29 in good health and CMV-seronegative. Each CDR3 is given with its conserved first and last residue. D genes are given only for firm matches. Clone sizes are given selectively: once, few, many, or a class where the clone is expanded.

CASSLRQGEADTQYF	TGCGCCAGCAGCTTAAGACAGGGTGAGGCAGATACGCAGTATTTT	.	TRBJ2-3	TRBV5-1	TRBD1
CASSSIVVGGYQETQYF	TGTGCCAGCAGCTCAATCGTAGTTGGGGGGTACCAAGAGACCCAGTACTTC	.	TRBJ2-5	TRBV5-6	.
CASSLPHQLDEQYF	TGTGCCAGCAGTTTACCCCACCAGTTGGACGAGCAGTACTTC	few	TRBJ2-7	TRBV28	.
CASSPPGPLGTGELFF	TGTGCCAGCAGCCCCCCCGGGCCACTAGGGACCGGGGAGCTGTTTTTT	.	TRBJ2-2	TRBV5-4	.
CASSYSSGMNTEAFF	TGTGCCAGCAGTTACTCGTCGGGGATGAACACTGAAGCTTTCTTT	.	TRBJ1-1	TRBV6-5	.
CASSVLAGETSYNEQFF	TGTGCCAGCAGCGTCCTAGCGGGGGAAACCTCCTACAATGAGCAGTTCTTC	.	TRBJ2-1	TRBV9	TRBD2
CASSPRVRAGEKLFF	TGTGCCAGCTCACCTCGTGTCAGGGCAGGCGAAAAACTGTTTTTT	.	TRBJ1-4	TRBV18	.
CASSFVREAIYNEQFF	TGTGCCAGCAGTTTTGTTCGGGAGGCGATCTACAATGAGCAGTTCTTC	.	TRBJ2-1	TRBV28	TRBD2
CASTLSSTDTQYF	TGTGCCAGCACCTTGTCCTCTACAGATACGCAGTATTTT	.	TRBJ2-3	TRBV28	.
CASRAAQGTFYEQYF	TGTGCCAGCAGGGCCGCACAGGGCACCTTCTACGAGCAGTACTTC	.	TRBJ2-7	TRBV28	.
CASSYSGGTEAFF	TGTGCCAGCAGTTACTCGGGGGGCACTGAAGCTTTCTTT	.	TRBJ1-1	TRBV6-5	.
CASSPDRGSYEQYF	TGTGCCAGCTCACCAGACAGGGGCTCCTACGAGCAGTACTTC	few	TRBJ2-7	TRBV18	TRBD1
CASSLATGPNTGELFF	TGTGCCAGCAGCTTGGCCACAGGCCCGAACACCGGGGAGCTGTTTTTT	once	TRBJ2-2	TRBV5-4	.
CASSLDTGGETQYF	TGTGCCAGCAGCTTAGACACGGGTGGGGAGACCCAGTACTTC	.	TRBJ2-5	TRBV7-2	.
CASSSTGSYEQYF	TGTGCCAGCAGTTCGACAGGGTCCTACGAGCAGTACTTC	few	TRBJ2-7	TRBV6-1	TRBD1
CASSRQIYQPQHF	TGTGCCAGCAGTAGACAGATATATCAGCCCCAGCATTTT	few	TRBJ1-5	TRBV27	.
CASSFEGAGANVLTF	TGTGCCAGCAGCTTTGAAGGGGCTGGGGCCAACGTCCTGACTTTC	few	TRBJ2-6	TRBV7-9	.
CASSQVPGESYEQYF	TGCGCCAGCAGCCAGGTACCAGGGGAATCCTACGAGCAGTACTTC	.	TRBJ2-7	TRBV4-3	.
CASSPQGPDTQYF	TGCGCCAGCAGCCCACAGGGCCCGGATACGCAGTATTTT	.	TRBJ2-3	TRBV5-1	.
CASPLTTRDSNQPQHF	TGTGCCAGTCCCCTCACGACGAGGGATAGCAATCAGCCCCAGCATTTT	.	TRBJ1-5	TRBV19	.
CATSGDRVWSPYEQYF	TGTGCCACCAGCGGCGACAGGGTTTGGTCACCCTACGAGCAGTACTTC	few	TRBJ2-7	TRBV15	TRBD1
CASSVRTLLFNSPLHF	TGTGCCAGCAGTGTTCGGACACTCCTTTTTAATTCACCCCTCCACTTT	.	TRBJ1-6	TRBV6-6	.
CSVVSPRFGQKGYNEQFF	TGCAGCGTTGTGTCTCCCCGCTTCGGACAGAAAGGGTACAATGAGCAGTTCTTC	.	TRBJ2-1	TRBV29-1	.
CASKRGQGETGELFF	TGTGCCAGTAAACGAGGACAGGGCGAGACCGGGGAGCTGTTTTTT	few	TRBJ2-2	TRBV11-3	TRBD1
CAVGGLNTEAFF	TGTGCCGTGGGCGGGCTGAACACTGAAGCTTTCTTT	few	TRBJ1-1	TRBV7-9	.
CASSPGYRDEQYF	TGTGCCAGCAGCCCAGGGTATCGGGACGAGCAGTACTTC	once	TRBJ2-7	TRBV7-2	.
CASTRQGVSSPLHF	TGTGCCAGCACCCGACAGGGGGTGAGTTCACCCCTCCACTTT	.	TRBJ1-6	TRBV5-6	TRBD1
CAGGQGATNEKLFF	TGTGCCGGTGGACAGGGGGCAACTAATGAAAAACTGTTTTTT	once	TRBJ1-4	TRBV6-6	TRBD1
CAWSKGQGSDTQYF	TGTGCCTGGAGTAAAGGACAGGGGAGCGATACGCAGTATTTT	.	TRBJ2-3	TRBV30	TRBD1
CSVDLQGYTGELFF	TGCAGCGTTGACTTACAGGGATATACCGGGGAGCTGTTTTTT	.	TRBJ2-2	TRBV29-1	.
CASTYPSTGISGNTIYF	TGCGCCAGCACTTACCCTTCGACAGGGATCTCTGGAAACACCATATATTTT	few	TRBJ1-3	TRBV5-1	TRBD1
CASSLTSWADTQYF	TGTGCCAGTAGTTTGACTAGTTGGGCAGATACGCAGTATTTT	.	TRBJ2-3	TRBV19	.
CASSLQSGGPTDTQYF	TGTGCCAGCAGCTTACAGTCGGGAGGGCCGACAGATACGCAGTATTTT	once	TRBJ2-3	TRBV7-6	TRBD2
CASTPDREGQETQYF	TGTGCCAGCACGCCGGACAGGGAAGGTCAAGAGACCCAGTACTTC	.	TRBJ2-5	TRBV28	TRBD1